This T cell receptor beta chain originates from a study of cytomegalovirus exposure and HLA in healthy donors. Trimming left V 4 bases short and J 7 bases short, with 14 bases between. CDR3 length equals 14 residues. In germline, CDR1 is SGHTA, CDR2 FQGNSA. This table comes from immunoSEQ multiplex PCR, and its TCRdb copy is limited to in-frame clones, with some not included. The profile covers more than 150,000 clones, with more than 65% appearing a single time and around 2.8% taken by the ten largest. Separate from the approximately 730-subject first cohort, the approximately 120-subject validation cohort was the one that the donors belonged to.

The TCR comes from a woman under 30 in good health and CMV-seropositive. The material sequenced was PBMCs. The V call is TRBV7-2, the J call TRBJ2-1, with unresolved D. The CDR3 region has the DNA TGTGCCAGCAGCTCGTCGCTTCTCAGGAATGAGCAGTTCTTC. As protein: CASSSSLLRNEQFF.